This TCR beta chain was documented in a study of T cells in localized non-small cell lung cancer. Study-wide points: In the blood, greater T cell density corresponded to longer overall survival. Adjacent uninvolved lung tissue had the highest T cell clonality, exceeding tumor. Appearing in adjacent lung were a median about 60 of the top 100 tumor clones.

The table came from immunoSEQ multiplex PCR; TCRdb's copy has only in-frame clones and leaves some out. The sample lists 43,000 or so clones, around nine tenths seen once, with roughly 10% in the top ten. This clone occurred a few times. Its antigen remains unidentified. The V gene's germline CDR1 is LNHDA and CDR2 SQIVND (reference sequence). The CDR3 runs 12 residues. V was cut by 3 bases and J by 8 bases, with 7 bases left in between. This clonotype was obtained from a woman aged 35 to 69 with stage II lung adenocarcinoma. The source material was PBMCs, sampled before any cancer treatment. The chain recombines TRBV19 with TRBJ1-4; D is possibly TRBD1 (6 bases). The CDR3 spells CASSMRGEKLFF. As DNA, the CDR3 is TGTGCCAGTAGTATGAGGGGGGAAAAACTGTTTTTT.